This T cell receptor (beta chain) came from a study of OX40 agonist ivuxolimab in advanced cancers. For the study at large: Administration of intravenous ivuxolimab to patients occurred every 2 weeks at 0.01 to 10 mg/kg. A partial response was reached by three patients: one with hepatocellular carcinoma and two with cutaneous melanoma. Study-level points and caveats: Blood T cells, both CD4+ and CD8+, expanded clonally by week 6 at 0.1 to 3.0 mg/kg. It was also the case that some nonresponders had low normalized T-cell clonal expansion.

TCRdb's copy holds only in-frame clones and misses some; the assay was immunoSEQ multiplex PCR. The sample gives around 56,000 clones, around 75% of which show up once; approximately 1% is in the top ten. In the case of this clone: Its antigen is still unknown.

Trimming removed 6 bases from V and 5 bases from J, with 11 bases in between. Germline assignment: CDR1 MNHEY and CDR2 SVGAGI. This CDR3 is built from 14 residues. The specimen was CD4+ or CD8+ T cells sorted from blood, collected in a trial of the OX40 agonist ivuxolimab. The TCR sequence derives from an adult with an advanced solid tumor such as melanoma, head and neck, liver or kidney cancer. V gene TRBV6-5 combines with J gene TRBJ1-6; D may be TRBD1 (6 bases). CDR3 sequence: CASRTDSNNSPLHF. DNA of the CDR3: TGTGCCAGCAGAACGGACAGTAATAATTCACCCCTCCACTTT.